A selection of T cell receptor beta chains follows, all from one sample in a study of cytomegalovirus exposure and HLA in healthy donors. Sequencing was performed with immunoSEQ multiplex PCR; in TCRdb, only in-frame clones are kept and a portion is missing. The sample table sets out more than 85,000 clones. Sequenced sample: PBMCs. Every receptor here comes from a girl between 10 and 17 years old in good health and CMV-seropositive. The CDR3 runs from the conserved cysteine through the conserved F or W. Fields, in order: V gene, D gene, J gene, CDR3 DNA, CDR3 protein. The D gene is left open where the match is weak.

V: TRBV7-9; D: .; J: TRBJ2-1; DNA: TGTGCCAGCAGCACATTAACAGGTGCCTACAATGAGCAGTTCTTC; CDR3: CASSTLTGAYNEQFF
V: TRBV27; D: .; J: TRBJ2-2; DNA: TGTGCCAGCAGAGTTAGGAGCCAGGGGTCGGCCGGGGAGCTGTTTTTT; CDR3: CASRVRSQGSAGELFF
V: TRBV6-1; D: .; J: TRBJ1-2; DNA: TGTGCCAGCAGTGAAAGCGGCCAGGCACTCTATGGCTACACCTTC; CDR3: CASSESGQALYGYTF
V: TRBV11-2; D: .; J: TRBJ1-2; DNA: TGTGCCAGCAGCTCTATTAATGACTTCTATGGCTACACCTTC; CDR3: CASSSINDFYGYTF
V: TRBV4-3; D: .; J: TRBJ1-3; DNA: TGCGCCAGCAGCCAAGAGGGGGGGGCTAGCTCTGGAAACACCATATATTTT; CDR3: CASSQEGGASSGNTIYF
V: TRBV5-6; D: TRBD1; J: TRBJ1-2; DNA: TGTGCCAGCAGCTCAAGCGGACAGGGGGCCTATGGCTACACCTTC; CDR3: CASSSSGQGAYGYTF
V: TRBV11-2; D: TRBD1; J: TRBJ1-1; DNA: TGTGCCAGCAGAAAGGGGGCGCACACTGAAGCTTTCTTT; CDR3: CASRKGAHTEAFF
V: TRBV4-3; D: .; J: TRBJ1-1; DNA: TGCGCCAGCAGCCAAGAACTAGCGAACACTGAAGCTTTCTTT; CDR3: CASSQELANTEAFF
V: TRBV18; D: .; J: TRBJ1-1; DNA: TGTGCCAGCTCTCATGAAGGACGGGAGAACACTGAAGCTTTCTTT; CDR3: CASSHEGRENTEAFF
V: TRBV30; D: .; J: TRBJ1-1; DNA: TGTGCCTGGTCGACGGGGTTCATGAACACTGAAGCTTTCTTT; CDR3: CAWSTGFMNTEAFF
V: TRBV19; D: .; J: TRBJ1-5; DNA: TGTGCCAGTATGGGTATGACAGGCAATCAGCCCCAGCATTTT; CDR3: CASMGMTGNQPQHF
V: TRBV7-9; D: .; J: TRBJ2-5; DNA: TGTGCCAGCAGCCGCTTCAAGAACTGGGCAGCGGGAGAGACCCAGTACTTC; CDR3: CASSRFKNWAAGETQYF
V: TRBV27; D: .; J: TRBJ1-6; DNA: TGTGCCAGCAGTTTCCGGAATTCACCCCTCCACTTT; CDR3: CASSFRNSPLHF
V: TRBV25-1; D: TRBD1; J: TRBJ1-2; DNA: TGTGCCAGCAGTGAATCTTCAGGGGGAAACTATGGCTACACCTTC; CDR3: CASSESSGGNYGYTF
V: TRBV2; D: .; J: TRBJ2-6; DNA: TGTGCCAGCGCGTCAACCCCTTACTCTGGGGCCAACGTCCTGACTTTC; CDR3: CASASTPYSGANVLTF
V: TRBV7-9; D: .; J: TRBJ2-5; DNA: TGTGCCAGCACCCGGACAGAACAAGAGACCCAGTACTTC; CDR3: CASTRTEQETQYF
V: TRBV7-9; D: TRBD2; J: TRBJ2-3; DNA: TGTGCCAGCAGCCCCGTTGCGCGGGGGGCGGGAGATACGCAGTATTTT; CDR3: CASSPVARGAGDTQYF
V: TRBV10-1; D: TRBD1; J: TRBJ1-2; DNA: TGCGCCAGCAGAGGGACAGGGCAATCGGGGGGCTACACCTTC; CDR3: CASRGTGQSGGYTF
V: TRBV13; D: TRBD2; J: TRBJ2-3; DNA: TGTGCCAGCAGCCACCCTGGGACTAGCGTATACACAGATACGCAGTATTTT; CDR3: CASSHPGTSVYTDTQYF
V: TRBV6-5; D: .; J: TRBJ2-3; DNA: TGTGCCAGCAGTTACTTGACTCTCACAGATACGCAGTATTTT; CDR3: CASSYLTLTDTQYF
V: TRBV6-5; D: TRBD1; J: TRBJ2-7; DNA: TGTGCCAGCAGTTACCTTAAAGGGGACAGGGTAGCCGAGCAGTACTTC; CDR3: CASSYLKGDRVAEQYF
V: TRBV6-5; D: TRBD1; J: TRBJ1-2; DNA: TGTGCCAGCAGTTACTCAGGGGGCGGGACCAAGACCTTC; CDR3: CASSYSGGGTKTF
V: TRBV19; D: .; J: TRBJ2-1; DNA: TGTGCCAGTAGTCCCTCCCTAGGTGAGCAGTTCTTC; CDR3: CASSPSLGEQFF
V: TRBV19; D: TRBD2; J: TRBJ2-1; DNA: TGTGCCAGTAGTGAACAGCGGGGGTACAATGAGCAGTTCTTC; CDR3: CASSEQRGYNEQFF
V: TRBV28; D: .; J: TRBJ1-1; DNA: TGTGCCAGCAGAGCGACGGAGAACACTGAAGCTTTCTTT; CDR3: CASRATENTEAFF
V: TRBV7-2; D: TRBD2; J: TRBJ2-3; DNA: TGTGCCAGCAGCCCCACAGCGGGGACAGATACGCAGTATTTT; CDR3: CASSPTAGTDTQYF
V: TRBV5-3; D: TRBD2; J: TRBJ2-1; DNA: TGTGCCAGAAGCGGACGACTGGGGGAGCGGGGGGGCCACAATGAGCAGTTCTTC; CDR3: CARSGRLGERGGHNEQFF
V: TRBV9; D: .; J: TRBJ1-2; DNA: TGTGCCAGCAGCCCTGCACAGGGTTTGAGTGGCTACACCTTC; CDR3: CASSPAQGLSGYTF